The 8 T cell receptor beta chains below were found in one sample sequenced in a study of T-cell reconstitution after alpha-beta-depleted transplantation in children. Unique molecular identifiers were used in preparing the TCRbeta library. TCRdb fed the PCR reads into MiXCR, producing one record per CDR3 protein. Here the sample spans around 380,000 distinct CDR3 sequences, 11% being singletons. This material consisted of PBMCs from the stem cell graft donor, taken from the stem cell graft. The receptor set was obtained from a human donor who donated a stem cell graft to a child with acute myeloid leukemia.

This clonotype has a count of ten or more. V usage is TRBV5-1 and J usage is TRBJ2-7, with D perhaps TRBD1 (6 bases). This CDR3 has 16 amino acids. The ends were cut back, 0 bases at V and 0 bases at J, with 13 bases in the middle. Germline V CDR1 and CDR2: SGHRS, YFSETQ. The CDR3 coding sequence is TGCGCCAGCAGCTTGGGTTCCGGGACATCCTCCTACGAGCAGTACTTC. Translation gives CASSLGSGTSSYEQYF.

In this sample, this clonotype turned up a few times. The chain employs TRBV7-2 and TRBJ1-1; D call uncertain. Germline CDR1 reads SGHTA; CDR2 reads FQGNSA. Trimming took off 5 bases at V and 5 bases at J, with 12 bases between the two ends. The CDR3 totals 13 residues. The CDR3 nucleotides are TGTGCCAGCAGCACCCGACGAAGGACTGAAGCTTTCTTT. This encodes CASSTRRRTEAFF. Based on the CDR3 plus reference TRBV7-2 and TRBJ1-1, the full variable domain is GAGVSQSPSNKVTEKGKDVELRCDPISGHTALYWYRQSLGQGLEFLIYFQGNSAPDKSGLPSDRFSAERTGGSVSTLTIQRTQQEDSAVYLCASSTRRRTEAFFGQGTRLTVV.

This clonotype has more than one count but fewer than ten. The CDR3 DNA reads TGTGCCAGCAGTGAAGTGCTCAGCACAGATACGCAGTATTTT. This gives the protein CASSEVLSTDTQYF. The rearrangement joins TRBV2 to TRBJ2-3; D not certain. This CDR3 has 14 residues. The germline CDR1 and CDR2 sequences are SNHLY and FYNNEI. V gave up 1 base and J gave up 0 bases, with 5 bases separating them. The full variable domain, in which reference TRBV2 and TRBJ2-3 provide the parts outside the CDR3, is EPEVTQTPSHQVTQMGQEVILRCVPISNHLYFYWYRQILGQKVEFLVSFYNNEISEKSEIFDDQFSVERPDGSNFTLKIRSTKLEDSAMYFCASSEVLSTDTQYFGPGTRLTVL.

This clonotype was detected only a few times. The rearrangement links TRBV18 to TRBJ1-2, with a weak D call TRBD1 (6 bases). Germline lookup yields CDR1 KGHSH and CDR2 LQKENI. V lost 6 bases and J 8 bases, leaving 13 bases between the germline ends. The CDR3 has 12 amino acids. CDR3 loop: CASSPAGQGYTF. The CDR3 nucleotides are TGTGCCAGCTCGCCTGCGGGACAAGGCTACACCTTC. Together with reference TRBV18 and TRBJ1-2, the CDR3 gives the full variable domain: NAGVMQNPRHLVRRRGQEARLRCSPMKGHSHVYWYRQLPEEGLKFMVYLQKENIIDESGMPKERFSAEFPKEGPSILRIQQVVRGDSAAYFCASSPAGQGYTFGSGTRLTVV.

The rearrangement joins TRBV10-3 to TRBJ1-5, with D perhaps TRBD1 (6 bases). The V and J ends lost 2 bases and 4 bases respectively, with 12 bases between them. This CDR3 spans 15 amino acids. Germline CDR1 reads ENHRY; CDR2 reads SYGVKD. Here the CDR3 DNA reads TGTGCCATCAGTGAGACGACAGGAGATAATCAGCCCCAGCATTTT. Translating gives CAISETTGDNQPQHF.

The chain is built from TRBV7-8 and TRBJ2-1, with D maybe TRBD1 (7 bases). Germline CDR1 SGHVS, CDR2 FQNEAQ. CDR3 length: 14 amino acids. Trimming pared 5 bases from V and 9 bases from J, leaving 17 bases between. DNA for the CDR3: TGTGCCAGCAGCCCAGGGGGACTCGTTTCTGAGCAGTTCTTC. Protein: CASSPGGLVSEQFF.

The V call is TRBV7-6, the J call TRBJ2-1, with TRBD1 identical over 7 bases. The germline CDR1 and CDR2 sequences are SGHVS and FNYEAQ. CDR3 length: 14 residues. Trimming at V came to 5 bases and at J to 1 base, leaving 2 bases not matched to a gene. CDR3 region: CASSGRGSYNEQFF. In DNA form, the CDR3 reads TGTGCCAGCAGCGGCAGGGGGTCCTACAATGAGCAGTTCTTC.

This clonotype showed up just a few times. V and J are TRBV7-2 and TRBJ1-2; 12 bases match TRBD1. Germline lookup yields CDR1 SGHTA and CDR2 FQGNSA. The CDR3 length is 14 residues. The V and J ends lost 5 bases and 7 bases, in that order; junction bases with no gene match: 5. DNA of the CDR3: TGTGCCAGCAGCCGGGGACAGGGGGCGAGTGGCTACACCTTC. Amino acid sequence: CASSRGQGASGYTF.